Each of the 24 T cell receptor beta chains below was sequenced from the same sample in a study of T cell responses to AZD1222 COVID-19 vaccine. The data were produced by immunoSEQ multiplex PCR, yet TCRdb's version contains in-frame clones alone and is incomplete. The table includes about 140,000 clones, 80% to 90% detected once. The source material was peripheral blood, sampled on day 0 of AZD1222 vaccination. Source of these receptors: an adult in good health.

This chain uses TRBV6-5 with TRBJ1-5; D gene uncertain. The germline V gene has CDR1 MNHEY and CDR2 SVGAGI. The length of the CDR3 is 15 residues. Trimming took 7 bases from V and 3 from J, leaving 16 bases between them. The CDR3 DNA is TGTGCCAGCAAGCAGGTCGGTCCCCTCAATCAGCCCCAGCATTTT. This codes for CASKQVGPLNQPQHF.

The chain uses TRBV4-1 and TRBJ1-1, with TRBD1 as a possible D gene (6 bases). Between the trimmed V and J ends, which lost 0 bases and 4 bases, there was a span of 12 bases. From germline, CDR1 is MGHRA and CDR2 YSYEKL. The CDR3 runs 15 residues. The CDR3 is CASSQENDRITEAFF. CDR3 bases: TGCGCCAGCAGCCAAGAAAACGACAGGATCACTGAAGCTTTCTTT.

CDR3 residues: CASTLQGGSGYTF. In DNA, the CDR3 is TGTGCCAGCACCTTACAGGGGGGGAGTGGCTACACCTTC. J is TRBJ1-2 and V is TRBV6-5, with 8 bases aligning to TRBD1. The CDR3 has 13 residues. The V segment lost 7 bases and the J segment 7 bases; nucleotides outside the gene matches: 8. The germline gives CDR1 MNHEY, CDR2 SVGAGI.

This clone was seen a single time. The V call is TRBV19, the J call TRBJ2-2; no clear D. The V gene's germline CDR1 is LNHDA and CDR2 SQIVND (reference sequence). The CDR3 has 16 residues. Trimming left V 6 bases short and J 2 bases short, with 16 bases between. The CDR3 loop is CASRQNSLINTGELFF. The CDR3 region has the DNA TGTGCCAGTAGACAAAACTCCCTTATAAACACCGGGGAGCTGTTTTTT.

The rearrangement joins TRBV6-5 to TRBJ2-7; TRBD2 is a possible D gene (5 bases). The CDR3 spans 13 residues. The germline gives CDR1 MNHEY, CDR2 SVGAGI. The germline V and J ends were trimmed by 5 bases and 4 bases, with 12 bases remaining between them. The CDR3 sequence: CASSLPGKYEQYF. As DNA, the CDR3 is TGTGCCAGCAGTCTACCGGGAAAGTACGAGCAGTACTTC.

The V gene is TRBV2, the J gene TRBJ2-2; no definite D call. V shed 4 bases and J shed 8 bases, with 11 bases lying between them. This CDR3 is 13 amino acids long. CDR1 SNHLY and CDR2 FYNNEI come from the germline V gene. CDR3 sequence: CASSAGPAGELFF. The DNA of the CDR3 is TGTGCCAGCAGTGCCGGGCCCGCGGGGGAGCTGTTTTTT.

The chain is built from TRBV6-1 and TRBJ1-1; D not resolved. CDR1 is MNHNS, CDR2 SASEGT, per germline. V shed 2 bases and J shed 3 bases, with 7 bases lying between them. This CDR3 comprises 13 residues. CDR3 residues: CASSESTYTEAFF. CDR3 bases: TGTGCCAGCAGTGAATCCACCTACACTGAAGCTTTCTTT.

The genes are TRBV5-6 and TRBJ2-5, with D unclear. The CDR3 loop spans 12 amino acids. The germline gives CDR1 SGHDT, CDR2 YYEEEE. With 2 bases removed from V and 0 bases from J, the gap between germline ends came to 2 bases. The CDR3 here is CASSFYQETQYF. DNA for the CDR3: TGTGCCAGCAGCTTTTACCAAGAGACCCAGTACTTC.

The rearrangement joins TRBV6-5 to TRBJ2-1; perhaps TRBD2 as D (6 bases). The germline gives CDR1 MNHEY, CDR2 SVGAGI. Trimming cost V 7 bases and J 6 bases, with 16 bases left between them. The CDR3 length is 14 residues. The CDR3 DNA reads as TGTGCCAGCACCCTAGGAGCGGGCCTCAATGAGCAGTTCTTC. Translating gives CASTLGAGLNEQFF.

The gene calls are TRBV15 and TRBJ2-2, with 9 positions matching TRBD2. From germline, CDR1 is LNHNV and CDR2 YYDKDF (reference sequence). The CDR3 contains 17 residues. J was trimmed by 3 bases and V by 2 bases; bases with no gene match: 7. The CDR3 DNA follows: TGTGCCACCAGCAGATTGGGGGGCGGGAGGGACACCGGGGAGCTGTTTTTT. It codes for CATSRLGGGRDTGELFF.

This chain links TRBV5-1 with TRBJ2-3; 11 nucleotides align to TRBD2. The germline V gene has CDR1 SGHRS and CDR2 YFSETQ. The CDR3 totals 16 residues. J lost 1 base, V lost 2 bases, and 3 bases had no gene match. CDR3 in DNA: TGCGCCAGCAGCTTAACGACTAGCGGGGGCACAGATACGCAGTATTTT. This gives the protein CASSLTTSGGTDTQYF.

The rearrangement joins TRBV7-2 to TRBJ2-7, with TRBD2 matching over 12 bases. CDR1 is SGHTA, CDR2 FQGNSA, per germline. The junction had 9 bases not matched to a gene; V was cut back by 8 bases and J by 7 bases. There are 14 residues in the CDR3. The CDR3 sequence: CASSRLAGVEEQYF. CDR3 bases: TGTGCCAGCTCACGACTAGCGGGAGTTGAAGAGCAGTACTTC.

Details on this clone: A read error may account for a junction end that differs from germline. The chain recombines TRBV27 with TRBJ2-7, with D perhaps matching TRBD1 or TRBD2 (5 bases each). In germline, CDR1 is MNHEY, CDR2 SMNVEV (reference sequence). CDR3 length: 13 amino acids. CDR3 sequence reads: CASSLSMGVPPRF. The CDR3 DNA follows: TGTGCCAGCAGTTTATCGATGGGGGTCCCTCCCCGCTTC.

The chain has TRBV30 and TRBJ1-2; 7 positions match TRBD1. The CDR3 totals 15 residues. V trimming: 2 bases; J trimming: 5 bases; junction bases outside the gene matches: 11. Germline loops: CDR1 GTSNPN, CDR2 SVGIG (reference sequence). DNA of the CDR3: TGTGCCTGGAGTCGAGACAGGGCTCTTCGTTATGGCTACACCTTC. Translation: CAWSRDRALRYGYTF.

The chain combines TRBV20-1 with TRBJ2-7; weak D call: TRBD2 (5 bases). Germline CDR1 DFQATT, CDR2 SNEGSKA (reference sequence). The CDR3 is 13 residues long. Trimming pared 3 bases from V and 1 base from J, leaving 10 bases between. The CDR3 region has the DNA TGCAGTGCTAGTCCAAGGACTTCCTACGAGCAGTACTTC. Encoded protein: CSASPRTSYEQYF.

The rearrangement uses TRBV6-5 and TRBJ2-2, with a possible D match to TRBD2 (6 bases). CDR1 MNHEY and CDR2 SVGAGI come from the germline V gene. The germline V and J ends were trimmed by 8 bases and 0 bases, with 10 bases remaining between them. This CDR3 comprises 14 residues. The CDR3 DNA reads as TGTGCCAGCGTGTGGGGGGCGAACACCGGGGAGCTGTTTTTT. It encodes CASVWGANTGELFF.

V and J are TRBV28 and TRBJ1-2; unclear D gene. Trimming stripped 2 bases from V and 2 bases from J, with 12 bases between. The CDR3 is 15 residues long. CDR1 and CDR2 from the germline V gene are MDHEN and SYDVKM. The CDR3 spells CASSLDPRLNYGYTF. DNA for the CDR3: TGTGCCAGCAGTTTAGACCCGAGGTTAAACTATGGCTACACCTTC.

J is TRBJ1-4 and V is TRBV12-3 or TRBV12-4, with a tentative D call TRBD1 (5 bases). The CDR3 loop spans 13 amino acids. V lost 3 bases to trimming and J lost 5 bases, with 7 bases between them. CDR3 residues: CASSLGLNEKLFF. The CDR3 DNA is TGTGCCAGCAGTTTGGGACTAAATGAAAAACTGTTTTTT.

The chain joins TRBV3-1 (or the pseudogene TRBV3-2) to TRBJ2-3; D remains ambiguous. CDR3 size: 11 residues. Trimming pared 4 bases from V and 5 bases from J, leaving 4 bases between. Per germline, CDR1 LGHDT and CDR2 YNNKEL (reference sequence). The DNA of the CDR3 is TGTGCCAGCAGCCTTCGAGATACGCAGTATTTT. As protein: CASSLRDTQYF.

The J gene is TRBJ2-5, the V gene TRBV19; no clear D. Germline values: CDR1 LNHDA, CDR2 SQIVND (reference sequence). The V end was cut by 0 bases, the J end by 1 base, with 0 bases between. The CDR3 is 12 residues long. CDR3: CASSIDQETQYF. The CDR3 DNA reads as TGTGCCAGTAGTATAGACCAAGAGACCCAGTACTTC.

This chain joins TRBV6-1 and TRBJ1-2; D is unclear. Trimming took 3 bases from V and 0 from J, leaving 14 bases between them. Per the germline V gene, CDR1 is MNHNS and CDR2 is SASEGT. The CDR3 contains 16 residues. The CDR3 loop is CASSELRQDPNYGYTF. In DNA form, the CDR3 reads TGTGCCAGCAGTGAGCTCCGGCAGGATCCTAACTATGGCTACACCTTC.

This chain uses TRBV12-3 or TRBV12-4 with TRBJ2-7; no firm D call. The CDR3 has 13 amino acids. The V end lost 0 bases, the J end lost 7 bases, and 10 bases lay between the germline ends. The CDR3 nucleotides read TGTGCCAGCAGTTTAGCGAGTCCGGAGGAGCAGTACTTC. Its protein is CASSLASPEEQYF.

This clone was found once. This chain joins TRBV5-1 and TRBJ2-3, with no clear D. CDR1 and CDR2 (germline): SGHRS, YFSETQ. This CDR3 has 14 amino acids. Trimming removed 0 bases at V and 5 bases at J, with 10 bases between. The CDR3, as DNA: TGCGCCAGCAGCTTGGAAGTCTGGGGAGATACGCAGTATTTT. It is translated as CASSLEVWGDTQYF.

V gene TRBV6-4 combines with J gene TRBJ1-1; a possible D gene is TRBD1 (5 bases). Trimming left V 6 bases short and J 4 bases short, with 12 bases between. Germline V lookup: CDR1 MRHNA, CDR2 SNTAGT. The CDR3 totals 13 residues. This CDR3 is CASSLGGGTEAFF. The CDR3 coding sequence is TGTGCCAGCAGCCTGGGCGGGGGCACTGAAGCTTTCTTT.